This T cell receptor (beta chain) was sequenced during a study of blood T cell repertoires in COVID-19. Background on the study: The United States, Italy and Spain provided the acute and convalescent COVID-19 samples. Sources were T cells, B-cell-depleted T cells, or PBMCs; the material itself was cDNA or gDNA.

Germline V lookup: CDR1 SQVTM, CDR2 ANQGSEA. The V and J ends lost 4 bases and 4 bases respectively, with 13 bases between them. The CDR3 length is 13 residues. Study processing details: Estimates of nucleated cell counts were drawn from the amplification of reference gene primers. Assay: immunoSEQ multiplex PCR; the TCRdb copy retains only in-frame clones and omits some. Clone size and V and J calls were adopted from that table, with D and trimming inferred from the DNA. Found here are about 280,000 clones, 88% of them singletons; the top ten hold about 9.8%. What was sequenced was peripheral blood. The chain joins TRBV29-1 to TRBJ1-2; tentative D call: TRBD1 (6 bases). This TCR derives from a young man with active or convalescent COVID-19. CDR3 sequence reads: CSVGGGEGYGYTF. For the CDR3, the DNA is TGCAGCGTTGGAGGGGGAGAGGGCTATGGCTACACCTTC.